This T cell receptor (beta chain) was observed in a study of OX40 agonist ivuxolimab in advanced cancers. As for the study in general: A mean age of around 60 years, range about 20 to 85, was recorded, and about 83% were male. Regarding the study as a whole: In CD8+ T cells, expanded clones were on average more numerous than in CD4+. At 0.1 to 3.0 mg/kg, clonal expansion of CD4+ and CD8+ blood T cells had occurred by week 6. People who partly responded at 0.1-3.0 mg/kg had some of the least clonal expansion seen.

The length of the CDR3 is 18 residues. Germline CDR1 and CDR2: LNHDA and SQIVND (reference sequence). Deletions cut 4 bases from V and 7 bases from J, with 26 bases between. In the case of this clone: The antigen is not known.

Only in-frame clones appear in the TCRdb table, and some are missing; sequencing was by immunoSEQ multiplex PCR. The profile shows about 76,000 clones, 65% to 90% of them singletons. The TCR comes from an adult with an advanced solid tumor such as melanoma, head and neck, liver or kidney cancer. This specimen consisted of CD4+ or CD8+ T cells sorted from blood, obtained in a trial of the OX40 agonist ivuxolimab. V is TRBV19 and J is TRBJ1-5; maybe TRBD1 (5 bases). The CDR3 is CASSNYPPRDGPFQPQHF. In DNA form, the CDR3 reads TGTGCCAGTAGTAATTATCCCCCCCGGGACGGTCCTTTCCAGCCCCAGCATTTT. The full variable domain, completed using reference TRBV19 and TRBJ1-5, is DGGITQSPKYLFRKEGQNVTLSCEQNLNHDAMYWYRQDPGQGLRLIYYSQIVNDFQKGDIAEGYSVSREKKESFPLTVTSAQKNPTAFYLCASSNYPPRDGPFQPQHFGDGTRLSIL.